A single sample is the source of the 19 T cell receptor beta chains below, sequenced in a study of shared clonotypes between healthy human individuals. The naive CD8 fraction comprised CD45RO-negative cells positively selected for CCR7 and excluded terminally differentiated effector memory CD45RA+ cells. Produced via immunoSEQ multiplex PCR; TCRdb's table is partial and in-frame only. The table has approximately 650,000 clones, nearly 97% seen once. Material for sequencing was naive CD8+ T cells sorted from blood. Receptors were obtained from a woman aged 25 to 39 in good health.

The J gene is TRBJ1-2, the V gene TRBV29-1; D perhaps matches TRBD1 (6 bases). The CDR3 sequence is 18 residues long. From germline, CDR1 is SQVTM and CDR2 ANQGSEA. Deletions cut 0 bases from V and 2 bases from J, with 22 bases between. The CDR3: CSVEDWEEWGGLNYGYTF. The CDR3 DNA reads TGCAGCGTTGAAGATTGGGAGGAGTGGGGGGGGCTAAACTATGGCTACACCTTC.

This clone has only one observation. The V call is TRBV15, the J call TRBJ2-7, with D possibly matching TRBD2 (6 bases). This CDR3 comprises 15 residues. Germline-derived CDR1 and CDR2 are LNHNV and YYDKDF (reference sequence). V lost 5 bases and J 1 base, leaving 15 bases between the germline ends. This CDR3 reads CATSVRGTKSYEQYF. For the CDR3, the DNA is TGTGCCACCAGCGTCCGCGGGACCAAATCCTACGAGCAGTACTTC. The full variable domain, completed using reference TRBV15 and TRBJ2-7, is DAMVIQNPRYQVTQFGKPVTLSCSQTLNHNVMYWYQQKSSQAPKLLFHYYDKDFNNEADTPDNFQSRRPNTSFCFLDIRSPGLGDTAMYLCATSVRGTKSYEQYFGPGTRLTVT.

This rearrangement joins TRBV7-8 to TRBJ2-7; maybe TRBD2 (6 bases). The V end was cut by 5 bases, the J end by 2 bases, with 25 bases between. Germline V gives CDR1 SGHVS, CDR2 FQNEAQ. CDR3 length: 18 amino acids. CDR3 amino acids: CASSPPFGASGHTYEQYF. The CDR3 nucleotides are TGTGCCAGCAGCCCCCCCTTCGGTGCAAGCGGGCATACCTACGAGCAGTACTTC.

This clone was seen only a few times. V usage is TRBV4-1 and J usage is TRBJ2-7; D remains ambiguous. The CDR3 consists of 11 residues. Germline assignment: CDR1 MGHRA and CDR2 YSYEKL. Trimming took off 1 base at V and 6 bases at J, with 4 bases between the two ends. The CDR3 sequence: CASSQGFEQYF. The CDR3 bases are TGCGCCAGCAGCCAAGGGTTCGAGCAGTACTTC.

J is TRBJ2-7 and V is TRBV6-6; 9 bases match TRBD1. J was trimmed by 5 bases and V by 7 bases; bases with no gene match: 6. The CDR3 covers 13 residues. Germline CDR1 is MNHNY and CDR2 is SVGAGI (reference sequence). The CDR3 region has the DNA TGTGCCAGCAACGAACAGGGGGCCCACGAGCAGTACTTC. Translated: CASNEQGAHEQYF.

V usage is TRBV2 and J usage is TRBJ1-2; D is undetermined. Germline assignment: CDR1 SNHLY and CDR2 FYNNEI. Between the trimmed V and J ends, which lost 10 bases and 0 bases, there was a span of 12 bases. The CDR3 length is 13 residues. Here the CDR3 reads CAISDGANYGYTF. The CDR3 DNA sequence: TGTGCCATCTCGGACGGAGCTAACTATGGCTACACCTTC.

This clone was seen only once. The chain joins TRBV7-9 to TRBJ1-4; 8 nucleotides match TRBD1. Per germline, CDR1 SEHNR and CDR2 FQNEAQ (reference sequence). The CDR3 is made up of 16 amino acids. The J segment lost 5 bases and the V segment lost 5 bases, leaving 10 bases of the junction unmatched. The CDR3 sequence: CASSAAGTGVNEKLFF. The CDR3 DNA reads TGTGCCAGCAGCGCCGCCGGGACAGGAGTAAATGAAAAACTGTTTTTT.

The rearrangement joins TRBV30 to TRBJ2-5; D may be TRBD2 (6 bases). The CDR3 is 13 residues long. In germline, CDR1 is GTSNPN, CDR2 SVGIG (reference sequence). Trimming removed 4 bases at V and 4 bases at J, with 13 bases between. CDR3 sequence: CAWTSLARETQYF. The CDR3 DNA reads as TGTGCCTGGACCTCACTAGCTCGAGAGACCCAGTACTTC.

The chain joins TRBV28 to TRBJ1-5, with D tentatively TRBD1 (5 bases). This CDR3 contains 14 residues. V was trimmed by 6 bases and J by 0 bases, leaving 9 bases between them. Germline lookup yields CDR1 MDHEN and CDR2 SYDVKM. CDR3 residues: CASRLDSSNQPQHF. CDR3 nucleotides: TGTGCCAGCAGATTAGACAGTAGCAATCAGCCCCAGCATTTT.

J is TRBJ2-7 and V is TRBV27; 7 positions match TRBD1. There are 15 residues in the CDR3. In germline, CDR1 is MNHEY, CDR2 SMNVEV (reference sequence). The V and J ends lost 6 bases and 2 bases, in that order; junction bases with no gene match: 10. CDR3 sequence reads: CASSQTGTVPYEQYF. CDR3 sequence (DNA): TGTGCCAGCAGCCAAACAGGGACAGTCCCCTACGAGCAGTACTTC.

Here the CDR3 DNA reads TGCGCCAGCAGCTTGGAAGCCACACCGGCCCTCCTCTATGGCTACACCTTC. Its protein is CASSLEATPALLYGYTF. V usage is TRBV5-1 and J usage is TRBJ1-2; D is unclear. The CDR3 totals 17 residues. Germline-derived CDR1 and CDR2 are SGHRS and YFSETQ. Trimming pared 0 bases from V and 4 bases from J, leaving 19 bases between.

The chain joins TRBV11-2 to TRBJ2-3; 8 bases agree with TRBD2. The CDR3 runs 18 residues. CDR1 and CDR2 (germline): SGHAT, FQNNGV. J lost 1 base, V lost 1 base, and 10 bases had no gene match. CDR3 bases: TGTGCCAGCAGCTTAGGCAGCGGGAGTGTTCTAGGCACAGATACGCAGTATTTT. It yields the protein CASSLGSGSVLGTDTQYF.

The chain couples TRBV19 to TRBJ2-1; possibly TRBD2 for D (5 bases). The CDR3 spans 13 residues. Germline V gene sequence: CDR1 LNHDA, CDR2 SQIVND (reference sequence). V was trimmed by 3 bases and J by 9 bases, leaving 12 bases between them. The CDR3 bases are TGTGCCAGTAGTATCGGACTTCCCGGTGAGCAGTTCTTC. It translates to CASSIGLPGEQFF. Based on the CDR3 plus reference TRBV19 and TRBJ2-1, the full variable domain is DGGITQSPKYLFRKEGQNVTLSCEQNLNHDAMYWYRQDPGQGLRLIYYSQIVNDFQKGDIAEGYSVSREKKESFPLTVTSAQKNPTAFYLCASSIGLPGEQFFGPGTRLTVL.

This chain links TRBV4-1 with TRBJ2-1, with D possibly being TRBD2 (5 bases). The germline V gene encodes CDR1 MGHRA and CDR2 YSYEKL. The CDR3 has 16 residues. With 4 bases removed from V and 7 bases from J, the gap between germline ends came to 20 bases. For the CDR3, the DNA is TGCGCCAGCAGCCCTATAGCAACGGGAAGGGTGAATGAGCAGTTCTTC. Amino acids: CASSPIATGRVNEQFF.

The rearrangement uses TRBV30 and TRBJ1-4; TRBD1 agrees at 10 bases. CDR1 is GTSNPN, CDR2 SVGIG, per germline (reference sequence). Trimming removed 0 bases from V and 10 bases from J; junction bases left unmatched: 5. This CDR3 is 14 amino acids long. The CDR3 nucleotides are TGTGCCTGGAGTGTAGGGACAGGGGAAGCAAAACTGTTTTTT. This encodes CAWSVGTGEAKLFF.

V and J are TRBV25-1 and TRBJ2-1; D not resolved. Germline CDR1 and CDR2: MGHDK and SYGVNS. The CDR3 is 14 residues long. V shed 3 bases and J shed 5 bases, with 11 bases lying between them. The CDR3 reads CASSDRPRDNEQFF. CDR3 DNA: TGTGCCAGCAGTGACCGACCAAGGGACAATGAGCAGTTCTTC.

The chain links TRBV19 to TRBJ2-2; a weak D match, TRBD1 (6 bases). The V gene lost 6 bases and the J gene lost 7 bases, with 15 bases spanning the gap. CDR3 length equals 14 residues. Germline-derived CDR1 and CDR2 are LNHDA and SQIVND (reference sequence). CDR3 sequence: CASSGAGEIGELFF. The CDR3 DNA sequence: TGTGCCAGTAGCGGGGCAGGGGAGATCGGGGAGCTGTTTTTT.

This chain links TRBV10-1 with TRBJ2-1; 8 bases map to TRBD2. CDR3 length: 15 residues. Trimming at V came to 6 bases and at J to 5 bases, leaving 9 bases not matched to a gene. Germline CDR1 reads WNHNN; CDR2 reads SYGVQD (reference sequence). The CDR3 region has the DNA TGCGCCAGCAGCTTAGGACTAGCCCGAAACAATGAGCAGTTCTTC. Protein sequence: CASSLGLARNNEQFF.

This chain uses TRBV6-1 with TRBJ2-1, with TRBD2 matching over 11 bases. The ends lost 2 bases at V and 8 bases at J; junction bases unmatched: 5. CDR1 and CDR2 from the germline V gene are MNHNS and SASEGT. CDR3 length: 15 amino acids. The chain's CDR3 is CASSEWTSGYDEQFF. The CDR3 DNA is TGTGCCAGCAGTGAATGGACTAGCGGGTACGATGAGCAGTTCTTC.